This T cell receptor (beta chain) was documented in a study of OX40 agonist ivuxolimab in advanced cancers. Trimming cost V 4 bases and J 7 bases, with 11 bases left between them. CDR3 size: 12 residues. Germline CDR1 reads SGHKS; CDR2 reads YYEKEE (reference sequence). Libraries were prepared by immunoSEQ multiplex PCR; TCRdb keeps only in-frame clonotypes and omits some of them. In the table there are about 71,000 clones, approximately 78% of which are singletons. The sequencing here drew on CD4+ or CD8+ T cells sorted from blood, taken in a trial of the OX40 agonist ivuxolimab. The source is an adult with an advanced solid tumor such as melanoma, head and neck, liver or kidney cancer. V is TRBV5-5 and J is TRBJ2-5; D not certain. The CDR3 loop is CASSQASGTQYF. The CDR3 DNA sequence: TGTGCCAGCAGCCAAGCATCAGGGACCCAGTACTTC.